The clone carrying this TCR beta chain was seen many times. The target antigen is unknown. The sample comes from a study of CD8 T cells in ankylosing spondylitis. This CDR3 contains 13 residues. Trimming removed 8 bases from V and 1 base from J, with 8 bases in between. CDR1 and CDR2 (germline): MNHNS, SASEGT. Findings and caveats of the study: There were earlier reports of some motif variants in reactive arthritis synovial fluid and blood. Ankylosing spondylitis blood seemed to carry a telltale TCR beta motif made of under 10 highly homologous variants. Enrichment of disease-linked clones was reportedly significant in matched ankylosing spondylitis synovial fluid.

Making the TCR beta libraries involved quantitative 5'-RACE with molecular barcodes. TCRdb reprocessed the 5' RACE reads via MiXCR and lists one record per CDR3 protein. The sample records 150,000 to 200,000 distinct CDR3 sequences, over 10% being singletons. The sequenced sample was blood, either unsorted or a sorted T cell fraction (not recorded which). The rearrangement joins TRBV6-1 to TRBJ2-2; no reliable D call. The sequence derives from a male donor with ankylosing spondylitis or in good health (not recorded which). This chain's CDR3 is CASSPVNTGELFF. The CDR3 DNA reads as TGTGCCAGCTCACCCGTGAACACCGGGGAGCTGTTTTTT.